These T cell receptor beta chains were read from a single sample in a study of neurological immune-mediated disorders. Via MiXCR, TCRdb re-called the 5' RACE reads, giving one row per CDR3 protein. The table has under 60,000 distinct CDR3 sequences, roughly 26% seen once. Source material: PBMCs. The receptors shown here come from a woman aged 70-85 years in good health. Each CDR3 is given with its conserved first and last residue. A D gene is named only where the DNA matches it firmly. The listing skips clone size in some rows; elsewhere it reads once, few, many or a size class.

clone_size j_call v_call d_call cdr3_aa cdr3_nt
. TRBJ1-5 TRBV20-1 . CSAGGRGGNQPQHF TGCAGTGCTGGGGGACGAGGGGGTAATCAGCCCCAGCATTTT
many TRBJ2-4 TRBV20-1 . CSAGSNLGIQYF TGCAGTGCTGGGAGTAACTTAGGCATTCAGTACTTC
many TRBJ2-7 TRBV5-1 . CASSLAPNSYEQYF TGCGCCAGCAGCTTGGCCCCCAACTCCTACGAGCAGTACTTC
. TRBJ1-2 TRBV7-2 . CASSLDSNYGYTF TGTGCCAGCAGCTTGGACAGTAACTATGGCTACACCTTC
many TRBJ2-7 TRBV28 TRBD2 CASSLAGTSPIYEQYF TGTGCCAGCAGTTTAGCGGGGACTAGTCCCATTTACGAGCAGTACTTC
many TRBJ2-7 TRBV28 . CASSLGRIYEQYF TGTGCCAGCAGTTTAGGGCGGATCTACGAGCAGTACTTC
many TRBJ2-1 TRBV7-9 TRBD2 CASSGGLAGNNEQFF TGTGCCAGCAGCGGGGGACTAGCGGGTAACAATGAGCAGTTCTTC
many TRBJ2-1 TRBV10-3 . CAISLRVFDSEQFF TGTGCCATCAGCCTCAGGGTTTTCGATAGTGAGCAGTTCTTC
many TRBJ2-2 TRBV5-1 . CASSPGQIPGELFF TGCGCCAGCAGCCCCGGACAGATCCCCGGGGAGCTGTTTTTT
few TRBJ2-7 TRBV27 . CASGGTVSYEQYF TGTGCCAGCGGGGGGACAGTCTCCTACGAGCAGTACTTC
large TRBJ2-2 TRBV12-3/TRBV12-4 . CASTNTDTGELFF TGTGCCAGCACCAACACGGACACCGGGGAGCTGTTTTTT
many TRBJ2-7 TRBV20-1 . CSARDQWRNAQYF TGCAGTGCTAGAGATCAGTGGCGCAACGCGCAGTACTTC
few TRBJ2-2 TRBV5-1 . CASSTLGELFF TGCGCCAGCAGTACACTCGGGGAGCTGTTTTTT
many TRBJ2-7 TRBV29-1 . CSVGGGPYEQYF TGCAGCGTGGGAGGGGGCCCCTACGAGCAGTACTTC
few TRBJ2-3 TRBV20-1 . CSARRRGLTDTQYF TGCAGTGCTAGGCGGCGGGGCCTCACAGATACGCAGTATTTT
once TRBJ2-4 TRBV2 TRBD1 CASTSWTGVTVILYF TGTGCCAGCACTTCCTGGACAGGGGTGACAGTCATTCTGTACTTC
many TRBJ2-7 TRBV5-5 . CASKVGQDYEQYF TGTGCCAGCAAGGTCGGTCAGGACTACGAGCAGTACTTC
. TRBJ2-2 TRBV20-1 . CSARFPQTGELFF TGCAGTGCTAGATTTCCCCAGACCGGGGAGCTGTTTTTT
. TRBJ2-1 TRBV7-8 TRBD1 CASSPRQGGFSYNEQFF TGTGCCAGCAGCCCCAGACAGGGGGGGTTCTCCTACAATGAGCAGTTCTTC
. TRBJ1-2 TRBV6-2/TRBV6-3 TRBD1 CASRRTGQASRGYGYTF TGTGCCAGCAGGCGTACGGGACAGGCAAGCAGGGGCTATGGCTACACCTTC
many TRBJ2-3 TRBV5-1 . CASSLERSTDTQYF TGCGCCAGCAGCTTGGAACGGAGCACAGATACGCAGTATTTT
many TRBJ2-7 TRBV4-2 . CASSPQLGHEQYF TGTGCCAGCAGCCCACAACTAGGCCACGAGCAGTACTTC
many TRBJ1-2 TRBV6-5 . CASSPDRYGYTF TGTGCCAGCAGTCCGGACCGGTATGGCTACACCTTC
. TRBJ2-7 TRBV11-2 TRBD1 CASSRYQGESYEQYF TGTGCCAGCAGCAGGTACCAGGGGGAGTCCTACGAGCAGTACTTC
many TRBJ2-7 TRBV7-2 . CASSLGLDLEQYF TGTGCCAGCAGCTTAGGGCTAGACTTGGAGCAGTACTTC
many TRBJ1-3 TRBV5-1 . CASSLGVNSGNTIYF TGCGCCAGCAGCTTGGGCGTCAACTCTGGAAACACCATATATTTT
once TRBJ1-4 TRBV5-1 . CASSSGQNNEKLFF TGCGCCAGCAGCTCAGGACAGAATAATGAAAAACTGTTTTTT
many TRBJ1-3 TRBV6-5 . CASTPGGSGNTIYF TGTGCCAGCACCCCGGGAGGATCTGGAAACACCATATATTTT
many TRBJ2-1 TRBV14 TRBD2 CASSQDVGGRITNEQFF TGTGCCAGCAGCCAAGATGTGGGCGGGAGGATCACGAATGAGCAGTTCTTC